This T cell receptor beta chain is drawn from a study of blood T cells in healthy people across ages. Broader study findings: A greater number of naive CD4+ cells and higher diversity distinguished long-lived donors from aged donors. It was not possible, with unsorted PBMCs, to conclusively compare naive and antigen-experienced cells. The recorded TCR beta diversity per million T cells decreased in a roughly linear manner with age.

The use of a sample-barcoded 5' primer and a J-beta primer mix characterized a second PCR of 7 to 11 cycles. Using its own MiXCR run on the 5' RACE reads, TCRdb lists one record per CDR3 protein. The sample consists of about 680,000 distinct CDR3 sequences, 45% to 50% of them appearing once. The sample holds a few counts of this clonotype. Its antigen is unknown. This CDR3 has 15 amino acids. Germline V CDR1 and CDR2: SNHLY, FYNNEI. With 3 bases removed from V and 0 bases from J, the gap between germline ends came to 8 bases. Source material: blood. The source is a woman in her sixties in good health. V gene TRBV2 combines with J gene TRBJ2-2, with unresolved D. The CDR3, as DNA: TGTGCCAGCAGTGATGGTCCCGCGAACACCGGGGAGCTGTTTTTT. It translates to CASSDGPANTGELFF.